Listed below are T cell receptor beta chains from one sample, sequenced in a study of regulatory T cells in long-lasting Graves disease. TCRdb re-called the multiplex PCR reads with MiXCR, one entry per CDR3 protein. Among under 450,000 distinct CDR3 sequences listed, approximately 23% were seen once. This specimen consisted of peripheral blood mononuclear cells (PBMCs), obtained when the disease was refractory, from a patient treated with antithyroid drugs. The receptors were gathered from a woman aged 40 to 50 with Graves disease. Each CDR3 is given with its conserved first and last residue. A D gene is named only where the DNA matches it firmly.

>TRBJ2-2|17|TRBV5-1|TRBD2
CASSPGTSGGFMGELFF
>TRBJ2-7|11|TRBV24-1|NA
CATSDPYEQYF
>TRBJ2-7|16|TRBV5-1|NA
CASSLALSTTSYEQYF
>TRBJ2-5|13|TRBV20-1|NA
CSARRRKQETQYF
>TRBJ2-1|12|TRBV11-2|NA
CASSHQGYEQFF
>TRBJ2-7|15|TRBV6-1|NA
CASSAPPGESDEQYF
>TRBJ1-2|12|TRBV6-2/TRBV6-3|NA
CASLRPNYGYTF
>TRBJ1-5|15|TRBV3-1|NA
CASSPYPGDSQPQHF
>TRBJ2-4|11|TRBV15|NA
CATGTLGIQYF
>TRBJ1-1|18|TRBV20-1|TRBD1
CSARGIPQGVLMNTEAFF
>TRBJ1-6|16|TRBV6-5|TRBD1
CASSYRPGTGSSPPHF
>TRBJ2-7|11|TRBV30|NA
CAWSEAYEQYF
>TRBJ2-1|17|TRBV6-2/TRBV6-3|TRBD2
CASSYHGLAGGNNEQFF
>TRBJ2-1|16|TRBV28|TRBD2
CASTSSGTRARDEQFF
>TRBJ2-7|11|TRBV20-1|NA
CSATERNEQYF
>TRBJ2-7|12|TRBV28|TRBD2
CASSPRLAGQYF
>TRBJ1-4|15|TRBV4-1|NA
CASSQLLPTNEKLFF
>TRBJ2-7|16|TRBV28|TRBD2
CASKRGGVLAVYEQYF
>TRBJ2-7|15|TRBV5-1|TRBD1
CASSLAGQGAREQYF
>TRBJ2-2|16|TRBV10-2|TRBD2
CASRGLAGVRAGELFF
>TRBJ2-7|15|TRBV12-3/TRBV12-4|NA
CASSLAPALSYEQYF
>TRBJ2-1|13|TRBV15|TRBD1
CATSRDRFNEQFF
>TRBJ2-7|11|TRBV19|NA
CASRWNYEQYF
>TRBJ1-5|13|TRBV15|NA
CATSRDLGQPQHF
>TRBJ2-2|15|TRBV20-1|TRBD2
CSARGGTIPTGELFF
>TRBJ1-2|13|TRBV20-1|NA
CSARDPQGKGYTF
>TRBJ2-2|16|TRBV28|NA
CASSLRGGANTGELFF
>TRBJ1-1|12|TRBV7-9|NA
CASILVGAEAFF
>TRBJ2-2|15|TRBV11-2|NA
CASTLEGFNTGELFF
>TRBJ2-7|12|TRBV10-3|NA
CAISELAYEQYF
>TRBJ2-3|17|TRBV5-1|TRBD2
CASSAGTSGRGTDTQYF
>TRBJ2-5|16|TRBV7-9|TRBD2
CASSFLTSGTEETQYF
>TRBJ2-3|12|TRBV12-3/TRBV12-4|NA
CASSLSRDTQYF
>TRBJ1-5|15|TRBV12-3/TRBV12-4|NA
CASSLVVYGYGPQHF
>TRBJ2-5|15|TRBV24-1|TRBD1
CATSVNRGGQETQYF
>TRBJ1-1|15|TRBV6-5|NA
CASSFRPAPNTEAFF
>TRBJ2-3|16|TRBV5-1|NA
CASSLRGRAGTDTQYF
>TRBJ2-1|14|TRBV2|TRBD2
CASSPSGAYNEQFF
>TRBJ1-2|14|TRBV28|TRBD1
CASRGTGINYGYTF
>TRBJ2-6|17|TRBV9|NA
CASSVVGGGAGANVLTF
>TRBJ1-5|14|TRBV28|NA
CASSYQRSNQPQHF
>TRBJ1-2|12|TRBV20-1|TRBD1
CSAMTGGRGYTF